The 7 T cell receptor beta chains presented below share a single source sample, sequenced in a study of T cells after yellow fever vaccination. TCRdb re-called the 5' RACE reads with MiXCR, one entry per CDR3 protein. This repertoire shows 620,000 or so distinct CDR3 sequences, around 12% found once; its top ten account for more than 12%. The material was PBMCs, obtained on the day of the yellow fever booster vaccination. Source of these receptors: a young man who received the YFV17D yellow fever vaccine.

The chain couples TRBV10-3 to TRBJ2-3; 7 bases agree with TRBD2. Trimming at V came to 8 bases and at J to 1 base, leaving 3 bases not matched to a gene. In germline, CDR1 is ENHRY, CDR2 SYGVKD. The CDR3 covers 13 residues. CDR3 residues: CAIGTSGTDTQYF. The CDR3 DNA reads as TGTGCCATCGGCACTAGCGGCACAGATACGCAGTATTTT.

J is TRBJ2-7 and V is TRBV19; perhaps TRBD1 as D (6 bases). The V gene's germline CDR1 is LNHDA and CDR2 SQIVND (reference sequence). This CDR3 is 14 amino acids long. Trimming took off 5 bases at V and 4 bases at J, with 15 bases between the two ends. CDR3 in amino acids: CASSPQGFGYEQYF. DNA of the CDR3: TGTGCCAGTAGTCCGCAGGGGTTCGGATACGAGCAGTACTTC.

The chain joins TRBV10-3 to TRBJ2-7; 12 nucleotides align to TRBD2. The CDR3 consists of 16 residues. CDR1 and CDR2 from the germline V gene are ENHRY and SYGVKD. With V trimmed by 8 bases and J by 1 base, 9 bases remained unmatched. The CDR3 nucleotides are TGTGCCATCGGTGTGGGACTAGCGGGCCATTCCTACGAGCAGTACTTC. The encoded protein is CAIGVGLAGHSYEQYF.

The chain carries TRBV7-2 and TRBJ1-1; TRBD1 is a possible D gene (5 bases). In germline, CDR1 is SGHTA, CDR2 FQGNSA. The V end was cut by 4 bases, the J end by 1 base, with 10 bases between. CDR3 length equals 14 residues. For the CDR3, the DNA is TGTGCCAGCAGCTATATGGGGGGGAACACTGAAGCTTTCTTT. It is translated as CASSYMGGNTEAFF.

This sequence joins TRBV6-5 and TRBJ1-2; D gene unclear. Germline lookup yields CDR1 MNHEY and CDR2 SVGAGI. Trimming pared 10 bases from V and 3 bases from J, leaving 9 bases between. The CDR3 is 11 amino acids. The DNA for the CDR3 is TGTGCCACAGCTCAGTACTATGGCTACACCTTC. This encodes CATAQYYGYTF.

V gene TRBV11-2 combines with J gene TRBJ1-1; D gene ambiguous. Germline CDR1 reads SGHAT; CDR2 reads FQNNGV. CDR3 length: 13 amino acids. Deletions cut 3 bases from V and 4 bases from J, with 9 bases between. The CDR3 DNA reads TGTGCCAGCAGCTTGACAACGTCCACTGAAGCTTTCTTT. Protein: CASSLTTSTEAFF.

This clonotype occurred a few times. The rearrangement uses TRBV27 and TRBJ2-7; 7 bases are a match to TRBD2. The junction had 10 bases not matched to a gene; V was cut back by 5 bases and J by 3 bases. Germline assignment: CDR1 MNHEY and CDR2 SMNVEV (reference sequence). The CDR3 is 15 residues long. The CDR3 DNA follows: TGTGCCAGCAGTCGACCCGGGGAGGGGAGCTACGAGCAGTACTTC. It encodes CASSRPGEGSYEQYF.